The 7 T cell receptor beta chains presented below share a single source sample, sequenced in a study of blood T cell repertoires in COVID-19. TCRdb's table, derived via immunoSEQ multiplex PCR, lists solely in-frame clones and lacks some. The sample records about 13,000 clones, approximately 86% being singletons. Sequencing was carried out using peripheral blood. These receptors were collected from a human donor in a cohort sampled during active COVID-19.

The rearrangement joins TRBV27 to TRBJ2-1; 12 nucleotides line up with TRBD2. V lost 3 bases, J lost 7 bases, and 16 bases stayed unmatched. The CDR3 runs 19 residues. The germline V gene has CDR1 MNHEY and CDR2 SMNVEV (reference sequence). CDR3 bases: TGTGCCAGCAGTTTCCGCCCCCCTACTAGCGGGAGGTCGGGAAATGAGCAGTTCTTC. This translates into CASSFRPPTSGRSGNEQFF.

V is TRBV5-1 and J is TRBJ1-1; D uncertain. Germline assignment: CDR1 SGHRS and CDR2 YFSETQ. CDR3 size: 13 residues. Deletions cut 6 bases from V and 3 bases from J, with 12 bases between. CDR3: CASNTGLDTEAFF. The DNA for the CDR3 is TGCGCCAGCAATACGGGGTTGGACACTGAAGCTTTCTTT.

This chain joins TRBV13 and TRBJ2-1; 8 positions match TRBD2. Germline trimming cut 3 bases from V and 0 bases from J; bases unmatched to any gene: 10. In germline, CDR1 is PRHDT, CDR2 FYEKMQ (reference sequence). The CDR3 length is 18 residues. This CDR3 is CASSLKVILAASYNEQFF. CDR3 coding DNA: TGTGCCAGCAGCTTGAAAGTAATACTAGCGGCCTCCTACAATGAGCAGTTCTTC.

V usage is TRBV11-2 and J usage is TRBJ2-7; D is unresolved. The germline CDR1 and CDR2 sequences are SGHAT and FQNNGV. V gave up 1 base and J gave up 4 bases, with 5 bases separating them. The CDR3 covers 12 residues. The chain's CDR3 is CASSLVQYEQYF. The CDR3 DNA follows: TGTGCCAGCAGCTTAGTTCAGTACGAGCAGTACTTC.

The genes are TRBV7-9 and TRBJ1-4; D is unclear. V gave up 1 base and J gave up 8 bases, with 11 bases separating them. There are 14 residues in the CDR3. The V gene's germline CDR1 is SEHNR and CDR2 FQNEAQ (reference sequence). The DNA of the CDR3 is TGTGCCAGCAGCTTAGGACCTTCTAGCGAAAAACTGTTTTTT. Residues: CASSLGPSSEKLFF. Drawing the rest from reference TRBV7-9 and TRBJ1-4, the complete variable domain is DTGVSQNPRHKITKRGQNVTFRCDPISEHNRLYWYRQTLGQGPEFLTYFQNEAQLEKSRLLSDRFSAERPKGSFSTLEIQRTEQGDSAMYLCASSLGPSSEKLFFGSGTQLSVL.

This chain links TRBV7-9 with TRBJ2-2; D remains ambiguous. Germline CDR1 is SEHNR and CDR2 is FQNEAQ (reference sequence). The V gene lost 0 bases and the J gene lost 4 bases, with 9 bases spanning the gap. This CDR3 comprises 15 residues. CDR3 sequence reads: CASSLALSGTGELFF. The CDR3 DNA reads TGTGCCAGCAGCTTAGCGCTGTCAGGCACCGGGGAGCTGTTTTTT.

The V and J genes are TRBV7-8 and TRBJ1-1; no clear D gene. V was cut by 7 bases and J by 3 bases, with 15 bases left in between. Germline V gene data show CDR1 as SGHVS and CDR2 as FQNEAQ. The CDR3 spans 14 residues. CDR3 sequence: CASNPRVIYTEAFF. The CDR3 region has the DNA TGTGCCAGCAACCCGAGGGTTATATACACTGAAGCTTTCTTT. Supplemented by reference TRBV7-8 and TRBJ1-1, the full variable domain reads GAGVSQSPRYKVAKRGQDVALRCDPISGHVSLFWYQQALGQGPEFLTYFQNEAQLDKSGLPSDRFFAERPEGSVSTLKIQRTQQEDSAVYLCASNPRVIYTEAFFGQGTRLTVV.